The clone carrying this T cell receptor beta chain came up many times. From RNA transcripts, TCR beta CDR3 regions were amplified. The study used the HTBI primer set for a first-round RT-PCR of the TCR CDR3. TCRdb re-derived calls from the multiplex PCR reads in MiXCR, one entry per CDR3 protein. The data show 200,000 to 300,000 distinct CDR3 sequences, with roughly a quarter seen just once and approximately 35% held by the top ten. The data were taken from a study of T cells in Graves' hyperthyroidism and ophthalmopathy. Per germline, CDR1 MDHEN and CDR2 SYDVKM. Trimming pared 3 bases from V and 3 bases from J, leaving 12 bases between. This CDR3 spans 15 amino acids.

This TCR was recovered from a woman between 35 and 50 years old with Graves' ophthalmopathy. The V call is TRBV28, the J call TRBJ1-5; no firm D call. Sequences were obtained from blood. The DNA for the CDR3 is TGTGCCAGCAGTTTTCCTTCGGGCTACAATCAGCCCCAGCATTTT. Its translation: CASSFPSGYNQPQHF. Full variable domain (missing parts from reference TRBV28 and TRBJ1-5): DVKVTQSSRYLVKRTGEKVFLECVQDMDHENMFWYRQDPGLGLRLIYFSYDVKMKEKGDIPEGYSVSREKKERFSLILESASTNQTSMYLCASSFPSGYNQPQHFGDGTRLSIL.